Sequencing of this T cell receptor (beta chain) was carried out in a study of regulatory T cells in long-lasting Graves disease. CDR1 and CDR2 (germline): SGHAT, FQNNGV. The CDR3 has 13 residues. The V end was cut by 2 bases, the J end by 6 bases, with 10 bases between. Time point noted: persistent/refractory GD, antithyroid drugs over 5 years with positive TRAb. The TCR library used RNA extracted from PBMCs. Arm-PCR of CDR3 regions and iRepertoire HTBI primers were the basis on which TCR beta libraries were built. Authors' methods: Identification yielded approximately 67 TRBV and 14 TRBJ segments across samples. Via MiXCR, TCRdb re-called the multiplex PCR reads, giving one row per CDR3 protein. None of the V and J calls come from the authors' own analysis; TCRdb made them. The repertoire holds hundreds of thousands of distinct CDR3 sequences, with about 32% as singletons. This clonotype was recorded at least ten times. Its cognate antigen is unknown.

Overall study findings and caveats: Persistent disease favored TRBV28, TRBJ1-2 and TRBJ2-5.

This material consisted of peripheral blood mononuclear cells (PBMCs), taken when the disease was refractory, from a patient treated with antithyroid drugs. This clonotype was sampled from a female donor with Graves disease. V and J are TRBV11-2 and TRBJ1-1; maybe TRBD1 (5 bases). DNA for the CDR3: TGTGCCAGCAGCTTACAGGGAAGGCCTGAAGCTTTCTTT. Protein: CASSLQGRPEAFF.